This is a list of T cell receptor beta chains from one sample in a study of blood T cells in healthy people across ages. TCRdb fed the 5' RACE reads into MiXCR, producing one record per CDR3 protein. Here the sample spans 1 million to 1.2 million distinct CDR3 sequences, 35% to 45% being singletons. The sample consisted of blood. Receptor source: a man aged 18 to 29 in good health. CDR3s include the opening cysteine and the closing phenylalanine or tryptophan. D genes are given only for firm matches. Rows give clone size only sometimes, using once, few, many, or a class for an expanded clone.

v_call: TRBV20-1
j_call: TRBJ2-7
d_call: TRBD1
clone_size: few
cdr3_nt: TGCAGTGCTACCGGGACAGCCATTACCTACGAGCAGTACTTC
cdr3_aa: CSATGTAITYEQYF

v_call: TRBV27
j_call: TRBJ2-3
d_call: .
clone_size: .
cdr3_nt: TGTGCCAGCAGTTTTTATGACAGACTCACAGATACGCAGTATTTT
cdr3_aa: CASSFYDRLTDTQYF

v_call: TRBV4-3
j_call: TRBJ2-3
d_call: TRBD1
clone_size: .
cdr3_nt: TGCGCCAGCAGCCAAGCGGACAGGGGGGCGGATACGCAGTATTTT
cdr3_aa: CASSQADRGADTQYF

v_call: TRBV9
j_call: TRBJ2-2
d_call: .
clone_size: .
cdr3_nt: TGTGCCAGCAGCCCCCGGGTAGTGGGGGCAAACACCGGGGAGCTGTTTTTT
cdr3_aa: CASSPRVVGANTGELFF

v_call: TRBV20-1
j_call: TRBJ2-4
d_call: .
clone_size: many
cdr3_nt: TGCAGTGCTAGAGATGACCTTCAGCGAAAAAACATTCAGTACTTC
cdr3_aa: CSARDDLQRKNIQYF

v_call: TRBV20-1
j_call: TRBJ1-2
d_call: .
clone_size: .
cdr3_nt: TGCAGTGCAACAGGGTTTGCCTATGGCTACACCTTC
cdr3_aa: CSATGFAYGYTF

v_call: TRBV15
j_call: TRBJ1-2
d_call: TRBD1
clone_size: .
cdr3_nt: TGTGCCACCAGCAGGCCTCGACAGGGCAACTATGGCTACACCTTC
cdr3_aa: CATSRPRQGNYGYTF

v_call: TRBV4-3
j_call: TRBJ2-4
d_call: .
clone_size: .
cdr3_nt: TGCGCCAGCAGCCAAGATTCCAGCATTCAGTACTTC
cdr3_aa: CASSQDSSIQYF

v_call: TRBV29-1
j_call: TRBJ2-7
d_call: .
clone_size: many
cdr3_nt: TGCAGCGTTGAAGAAGGGGCCTACGAGCAGTACTTC
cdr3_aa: CSVEEGAYEQYF

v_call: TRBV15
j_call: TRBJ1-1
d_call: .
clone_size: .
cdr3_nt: TGTGCCACCAGCAGAGAGACCGGGACACCGAACACTGAAGCTTTCTTT
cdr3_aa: CATSRETGTPNTEAFF

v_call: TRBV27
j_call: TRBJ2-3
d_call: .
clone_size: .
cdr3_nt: TGTGCCAGCAGTTTATTCCCCCAATCGGGGGTCTACACAGATACGCAGTATTTT
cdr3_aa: CASSLFPQSGVYTDTQYF

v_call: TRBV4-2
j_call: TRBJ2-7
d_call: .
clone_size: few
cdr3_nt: TGTGCCAGCAGCCATCCCCCCCCCCAGGGTTTAAACGAGCAGTACTTC
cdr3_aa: CASSHPPPQGLNEQYF

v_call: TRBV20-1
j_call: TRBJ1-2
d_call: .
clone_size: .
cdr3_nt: TGCAGTGCCCGAACGGCAGGGTGCGACTATGGCTACACCTTC
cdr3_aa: CSARTAGCDYGYTF

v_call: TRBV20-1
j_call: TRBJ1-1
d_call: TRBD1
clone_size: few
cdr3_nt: TGCAGTGCTACCCCACCGAGGGGGGGAACAGGGGAGGACACTGAAGCTTTCTTT
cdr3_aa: CSATPPRGGTGEDTEAFF

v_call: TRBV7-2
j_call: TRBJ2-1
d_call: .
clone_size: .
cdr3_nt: TGTGCCAGCAGCTTAGTCCAGGGACTTTCCTACAATGAGCAGTTCTTC
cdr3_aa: CASSLVQGLSYNEQFF

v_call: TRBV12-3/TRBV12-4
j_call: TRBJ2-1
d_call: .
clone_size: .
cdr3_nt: TGTGCCAGCAGTTTAGGATCGGGGACCTCAATGTCCCTGGAGCAGTTCTTC
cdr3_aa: CASSLGSGTSMSLEQFF

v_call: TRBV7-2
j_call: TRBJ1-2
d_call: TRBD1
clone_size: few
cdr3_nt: TGTGCCAGCAGCCGTGGGACAGGGAGTAGTGGCTACACCTTC
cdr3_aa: CASSRGTGSSGYTF

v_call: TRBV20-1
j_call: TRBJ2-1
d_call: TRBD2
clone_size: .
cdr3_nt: TGCAGTGCTAGGGGACTAGCGGGGGGGAGGTACAATGAGCAGTTCTTC
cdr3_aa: CSARGLAGGRYNEQFF

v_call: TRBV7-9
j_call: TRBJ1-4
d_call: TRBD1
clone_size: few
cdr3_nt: TGTGCCAGCAGCTTAGACGGACAGGCTAATGAAAAACTGTTTTTT
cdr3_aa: CASSLDGQANEKLFF

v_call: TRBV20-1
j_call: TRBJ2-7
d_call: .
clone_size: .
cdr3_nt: TGCAGTGCTCTGGGGACGTTTAGCTCCTACGAGCAGTACTTC
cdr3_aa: CSALGTFSSYEQYF

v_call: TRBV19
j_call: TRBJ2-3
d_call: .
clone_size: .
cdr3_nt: TGTGCCAGTTCCCGTTACCCCCGGGACCCCATTCAAGATACGCAGTATTTT
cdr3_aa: CASSRYPRDPIQDTQYF

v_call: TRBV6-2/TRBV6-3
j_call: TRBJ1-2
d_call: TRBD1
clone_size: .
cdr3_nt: TGTGCCAGCACATGGACAGGGATGAACTATGGCTACACCTTC
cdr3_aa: CASTWTGMNYGYTF

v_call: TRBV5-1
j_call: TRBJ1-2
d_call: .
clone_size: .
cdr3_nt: TGCGCCAGCAGCTCAAGTTCATTCTATGGCTACACCTTC
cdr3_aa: CASSSSSFYGYTF

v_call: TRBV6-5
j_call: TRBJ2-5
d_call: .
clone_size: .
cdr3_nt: TGTGCCAGCGGGGCTGACTTGTACAATGAGCAGTACTTC
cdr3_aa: CASGADLYNEQYF

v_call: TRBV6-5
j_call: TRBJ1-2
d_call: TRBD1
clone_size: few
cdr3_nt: TGTGCCAGCAGTGACGGACAGGGGGATGGCTACACCTTC
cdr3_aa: CASSDGQGDGYTF

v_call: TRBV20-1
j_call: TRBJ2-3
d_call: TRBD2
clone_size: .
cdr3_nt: TGCAGTGCCACAAATCTAGCGGGGGGAGATACGCAGTATTTT
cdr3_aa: CSATNLAGGDTQYF

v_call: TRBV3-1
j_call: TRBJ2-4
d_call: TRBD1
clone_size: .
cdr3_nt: TGTGCCAGCAGCCAAGAGGGGACAGGGCAAAACATTCAGTACTTC
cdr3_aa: CASSQEGTGQNIQYF

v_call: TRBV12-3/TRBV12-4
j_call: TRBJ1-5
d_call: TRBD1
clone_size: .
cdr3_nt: TGTGCCAGCAGACAAACAGGGGACGGAAATCAGCCCCAGCATTTT
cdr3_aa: CASRQTGDGNQPQHF

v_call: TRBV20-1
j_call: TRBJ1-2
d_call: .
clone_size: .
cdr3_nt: TGCAGTGCTAGAGAGGACCGGCTCTGGGGCTACACCTTC
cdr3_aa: CSAREDRLWGYTF

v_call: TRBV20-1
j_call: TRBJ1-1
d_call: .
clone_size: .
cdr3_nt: TGCAGTCCTAACTCGGGGCTTATGAACACTGAAGCTTTCTTT
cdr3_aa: CSPNSGLMNTEAFF

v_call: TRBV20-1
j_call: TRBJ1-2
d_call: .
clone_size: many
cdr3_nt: TGCAGTGCTAGTCCGGGTGTCTATGGCTACACCTTC
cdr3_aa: CSASPGVYGYTF

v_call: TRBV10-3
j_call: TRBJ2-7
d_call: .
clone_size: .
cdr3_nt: TGTGCCATCAGTGACTGGGAGACCACCTCCTACGAGCAGTACTTC
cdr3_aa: CAISDWETTSYEQYF

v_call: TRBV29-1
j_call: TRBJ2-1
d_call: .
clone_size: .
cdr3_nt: TGCAGCGTTGGCGGGGCCGGCAATGAGCAGTTCTTC
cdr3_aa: CSVGGAGNEQFF

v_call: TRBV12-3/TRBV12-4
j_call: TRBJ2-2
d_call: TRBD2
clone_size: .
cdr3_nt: TGTGCCAGCCGCTTGATCCGTAGCGGGGGAAACACCGGGGAGCTGTTTTTT
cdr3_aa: CASRLIRSGGNTGELFF

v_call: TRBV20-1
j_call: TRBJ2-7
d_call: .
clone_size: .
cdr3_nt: TGCAGTGCTATTCCGTCTGACTCCCCGTACGAGCAGTACTTC
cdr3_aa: CSAIPSDSPYEQYF

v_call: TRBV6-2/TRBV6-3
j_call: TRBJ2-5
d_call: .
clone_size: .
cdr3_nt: TGTGCCAGTCTCGAATCGGGGGGCCGAATGGAGACCCAGTACTTC
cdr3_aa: CASLESGGRMETQYF

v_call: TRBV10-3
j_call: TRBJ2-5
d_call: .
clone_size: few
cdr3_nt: TGTGCCATCAGCCCCGGGACTCAAGAGACCCAGTACTTC
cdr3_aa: CAISPGTQETQYF

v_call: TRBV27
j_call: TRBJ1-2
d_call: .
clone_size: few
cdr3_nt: TGTGCCAGCAGTTTAGATCCCGGACGGTTCTATGGCTACACCTTC
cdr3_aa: CASSLDPGRFYGYTF

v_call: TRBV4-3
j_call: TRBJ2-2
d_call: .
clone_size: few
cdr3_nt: TGCGCCAGCAGCCGGCACCGGGAAGGGACGAACACCGGGGAGCTGTTTTTT
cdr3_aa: CASSRHREGTNTGELFF

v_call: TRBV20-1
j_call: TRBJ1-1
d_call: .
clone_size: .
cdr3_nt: TGCAGTGCTAGAGCAGGGGAAGGTGAAGCTTTCTTT
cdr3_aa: CSARAGEGEAFF

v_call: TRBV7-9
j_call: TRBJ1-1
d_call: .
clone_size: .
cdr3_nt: TGTGCCAGCGGTAAGGTAATGAACACTGAAGCTTTCTTT
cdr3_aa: CASGKVMNTEAFF

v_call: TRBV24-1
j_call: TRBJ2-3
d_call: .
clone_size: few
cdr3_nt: TGTGCCACCAGTTCCAGGGGCCATACGCCAGATACGCAGTATTTT
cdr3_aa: CATSSRGHTPDTQYF

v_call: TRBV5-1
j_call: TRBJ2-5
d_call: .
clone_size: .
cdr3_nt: TGCGCCAGCAGCTACGGGACTCCTGGAGAGACCCAGTACTTC
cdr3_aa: CASSYGTPGETQYF

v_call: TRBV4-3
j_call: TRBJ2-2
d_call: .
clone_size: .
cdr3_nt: TGCGCCAGCAGCCGCTCTCGGTCAGTCGTCCTGGGGGGAGGGGAGCTGTTTTTT
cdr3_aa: CASSRSRSVVLGGGELFF

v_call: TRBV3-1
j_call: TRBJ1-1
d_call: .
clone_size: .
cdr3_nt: TGTGCCAGCAGCCAAGAGCTTCAGAGCGCTGAAGCTTTCTTT
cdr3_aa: CASSQELQSAEAFF

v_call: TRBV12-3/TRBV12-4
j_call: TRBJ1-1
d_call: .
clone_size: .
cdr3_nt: TGTGCCAGCAGTCCCCATATTAACACTGAAGCTTTCTTT
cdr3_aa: CASSPHINTEAFF

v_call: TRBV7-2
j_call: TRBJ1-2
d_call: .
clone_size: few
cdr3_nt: TGTGCCAGCAGCTTAGGTGGAGGGAAGTCCCACTATGGCTACACCTTC
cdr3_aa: CASSLGGGKSHYGYTF

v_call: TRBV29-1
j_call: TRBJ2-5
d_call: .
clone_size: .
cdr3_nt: TGCAGCGTTAGGGCCAGACTGTCCCAAGAGACCCAGTACTTC
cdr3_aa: CSVRARLSQETQYF

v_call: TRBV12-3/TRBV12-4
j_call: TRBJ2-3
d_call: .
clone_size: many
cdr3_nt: TGTGCCAGCAGTCCCGCAGCGGCAGATACGCAGTATTTT
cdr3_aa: CASSPAAADTQYF

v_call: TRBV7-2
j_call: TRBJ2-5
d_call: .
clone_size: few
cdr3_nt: TGTGCCAGCAGCTTAGGGGCTGGACAACCCCAGTACTTC
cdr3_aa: CASSLGAGQPQYF

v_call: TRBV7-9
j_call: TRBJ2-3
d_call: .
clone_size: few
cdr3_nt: TGTGCCAGCAGCTTAAACCAGGGAGGAGATACGCAGTATTTT
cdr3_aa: CASSLNQGGDTQYF

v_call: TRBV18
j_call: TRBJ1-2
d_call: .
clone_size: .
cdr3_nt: TGTGCCAGCTCCTCCGAAGCTTATGGCTACACCTTC
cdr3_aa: CASSSEAYGYTF

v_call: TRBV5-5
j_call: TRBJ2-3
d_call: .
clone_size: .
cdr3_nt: TGTGCCAGCAGCTTGGTAGGGGATTGGGGCTATGGCACAGATACGCAGTATTTT
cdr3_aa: CASSLVGDWGYGTDTQYF

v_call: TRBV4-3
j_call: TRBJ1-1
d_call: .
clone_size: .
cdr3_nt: TGCGCCAGCAGCCAAGAACCGCTGGGGGCGAACACTGAAGCTTTCTTT
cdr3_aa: CASSQEPLGANTEAFF

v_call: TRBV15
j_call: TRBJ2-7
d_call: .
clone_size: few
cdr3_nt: TGTGCCACCAGCAGAAAGTTCAGTTACGAGCAGTACTTC
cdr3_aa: CATSRKFSYEQYF

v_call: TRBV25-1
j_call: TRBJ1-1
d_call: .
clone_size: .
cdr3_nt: TGTGCCAGCGTGGGAGGAGGGGACACTGAAGCTTTCTTT
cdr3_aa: CASVGGGDTEAFF